The next 2 T cell receptor beta chains were all read from a single sample in a study of blood T cell repertoires in COVID-19. Profiling relied on immunoSEQ multiplex PCR, and the TCRdb table lists in-frame clones only, not all of them. Of around 450,000 clones in the sample, 70% to 90% were seen once. Specimen: PBMCs or T cells enriched from blood (not recorded which). These receptors were collected from a woman between 18 and 30 years old with acute COVID-19.

This chain uses TRBV28 with TRBJ2-1; TRBD1 might be the D (6 bases). This CDR3 comprises 13 residues. The V end was cut by 4 bases, the J end by 8 bases, with 12 bases between. CDR1 is MDHEN and CDR2 is SYDVKM in the germline V gene. CDR3: CASSWNRDDEQFF. The CDR3 DNA sequence: TGTGCCAGCAGTTGGAACAGGGACGATGAGCAGTTCTTC. Full variable domain (remainder filled in from reference TRBV28 and TRBJ2-1): DVKVTQSSRYLVKRTGEKVFLECVQDMDHENMFWYRQDPGLGLRLIYFSYDVKMKEKGDIPEGYSVSREKKERFSLILESASTNQTSMYLCASSWNRDDEQFFGPGTRLTVL.

CDR3 DNA sequence: TGTGCCAGCAGCTATCGGCGGGATGGGGCCTACAATGAGCAGTTCTTC. Protein: CASSYRRDGAYNEQFF. V gene TRBV11-2 combines with J gene TRBJ2-1, with D tentatively TRBD2 (6 bases). CDR1 is SGHAT, CDR2 FQNNGV, per germline. V was cut by 4 bases and J by 2 bases, with 15 bases left in between. The CDR3 consists of 16 residues.